Listed here is a single TCR beta chain. Per the study methods: Cell counts per sample came from amplifying reference gene primers. Clones were sequenced by immunoSEQ multiplex PCR, and TCRdb holds only the in-frame ones, with some missing. Clonal size and the V and J genes are those of that table, whereas D and trimming came from the DNA. The sample holds 220,000 or so clones, around 87% seen once. Enrolled through a virtual design, the participants were between roughly 18 and 95 years of age and came from around 25 US areas. Unmatched junction bases numbered 2, after V lost 0 bases and J lost 7 bases. In germline, CDR1 is MDHEN, CDR2 SYDVKM. The CDR3 loop spans 14 amino acids. This record comes from a study of blood T cell repertoires in COVID-19. Study background: T cells, B-cell-depleted T cells, or PBMCs supplied cDNA or gDNA.

Sequencing was carried out using PBMCs or T cells enriched from blood (not recorded which). The rearrangement joins TRBV28 to TRBJ2-2; 7 positions match TRBD1. This TCR was sampled from a woman aged 18-29 years in a cohort exposed to, infected with or recovered from COVID-19 (not recorded which). CDR3 amino acids: CASSLWDRHGELFF. For the CDR3, the DNA is TGTGCCAGCAGTTTATGGGACAGGCACGGGGAGCTGTTTTTT.